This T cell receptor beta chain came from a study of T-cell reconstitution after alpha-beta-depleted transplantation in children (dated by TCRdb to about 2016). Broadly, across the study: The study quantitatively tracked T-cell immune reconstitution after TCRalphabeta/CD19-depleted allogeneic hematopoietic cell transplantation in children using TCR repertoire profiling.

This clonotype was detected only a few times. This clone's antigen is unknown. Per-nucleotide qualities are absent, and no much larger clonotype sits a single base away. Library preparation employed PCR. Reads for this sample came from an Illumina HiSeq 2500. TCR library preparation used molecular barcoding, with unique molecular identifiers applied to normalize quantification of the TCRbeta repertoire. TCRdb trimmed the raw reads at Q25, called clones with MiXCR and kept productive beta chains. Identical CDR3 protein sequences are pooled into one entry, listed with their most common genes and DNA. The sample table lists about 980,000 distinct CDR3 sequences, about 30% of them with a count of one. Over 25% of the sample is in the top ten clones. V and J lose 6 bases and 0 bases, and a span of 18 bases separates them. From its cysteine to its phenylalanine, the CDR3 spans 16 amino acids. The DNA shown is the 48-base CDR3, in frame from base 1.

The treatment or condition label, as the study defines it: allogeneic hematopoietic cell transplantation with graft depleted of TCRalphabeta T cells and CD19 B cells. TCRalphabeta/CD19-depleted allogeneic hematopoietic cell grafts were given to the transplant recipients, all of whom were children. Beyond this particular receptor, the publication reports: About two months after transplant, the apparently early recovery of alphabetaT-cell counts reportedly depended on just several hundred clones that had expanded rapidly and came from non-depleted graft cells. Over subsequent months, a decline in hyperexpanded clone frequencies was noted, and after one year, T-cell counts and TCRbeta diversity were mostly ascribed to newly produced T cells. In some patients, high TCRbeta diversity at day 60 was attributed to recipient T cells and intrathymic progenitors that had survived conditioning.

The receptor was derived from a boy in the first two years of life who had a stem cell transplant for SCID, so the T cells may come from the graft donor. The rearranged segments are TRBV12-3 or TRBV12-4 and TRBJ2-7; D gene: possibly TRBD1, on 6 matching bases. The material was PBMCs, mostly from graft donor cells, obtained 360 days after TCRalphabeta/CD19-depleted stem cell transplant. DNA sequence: TGTGCCAGCAGCTTCGTAGGGGGTCCCCTCTCCTACGAGCAGTACTTC. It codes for CASSFVGGPLSYEQYF.